The 5 T cell receptor beta chains presented below share a single source sample, sequenced in a study of early T cells in non-severe SARS-CoV-2 infection. MiXCR, applied by TCRdb to the 5' RACE reads, yields one record per CDR3 protein. The profile shows approximately 100,000 distinct CDR3 sequences, around 15% of them singletons. Specimen: whole blood. Source of these receptors: an adult who was a healthcare worker with PCR-confirmed SARS-CoV-2 infection or an uninfected control (not recorded which).

This clonotype was seen a handful of times. The J gene is TRBJ1-2, the V gene TRBV14, with D uncertain. The CDR3 has 12 amino acids. The V gene lost 1 base and the J gene lost 8 bases, with 8 bases spanning the gap. Germline V gene lookup returns CDR1 SGHDN and CDR2 FVKESK. The CDR3 reads CASSQVDWGYTF. CDR3 DNA: TGTGCCAGCAGCCAAGTCGACTGGGGCTACACCTTC.

V and J are TRBV7-9 and TRBJ2-6; perhaps TRBD2 as D (5 bases). The CDR3 consists of 18 residues. CDR1 and CDR2 (germline): SEHNR, FQNEAQ (reference sequence). Between the trimmed V and J ends, which lost 8 bases and 0 bases, there was a span of 20 bases. CDR3: CASLNSGRRISGANVLTF. The CDR3 DNA follows: TGTGCCAGCTTGAATTCTGGGAGAAGGATCTCTGGGGCCAACGTCCTGACTTTC.

The chain is built from TRBV20-1 and TRBJ1-2, with a possible D match to TRBD1 (6 bases). V lost 1 base and J lost 4, with 10 bases in between. Germline CDR1 reads DFQATT; CDR2 reads SNEGSKA (reference sequence). The length of the CDR3 is 13 residues. The CDR3 loop is CSARVTGSYGYTF. The CDR3 DNA reads as TGCAGTGCTAGAGTAACAGGGAGCTATGGCTACACCTTC.

The chain has TRBV5-1 and TRBJ2-5; D is perhaps TRBD2 (5 bases). V lost 0 bases and J lost 3, with 9 bases in between. Germline CDR1 is SGHRS and CDR2 is YFSETQ. This CDR3 has 14 amino acids. The CDR3 loop reads CASSLVLAEETQYF. CDR3 bases: TGCGCCAGCAGCTTGGTCCTAGCTGAAGAGACCCAGTACTTC.

The chain couples TRBV29-1 to TRBJ2-1; no clear D. The length of the CDR3 is 12 residues. The V gene's germline CDR1 is SQVTM and CDR2 ANQGSEA. V shed 4 bases and J shed 5 bases, with 9 bases lying between them. The chain's CDR3 is CSVVESHNEQFF. The CDR3 DNA reads as TGCAGCGTTGTGGAGAGCCACAATGAGCAGTTCTTC.